This T cell receptor (beta chain) was identified during a study of T cell repertoires in cytomegalovirus infection (dated 2019 in TCRdb). Looking at the study overall: Peptide stimulations targeted recently identified HLA-C-restricted CMV epitopes, whose presentation resists viral immunomodulation, together with well-studied HLA-B-restricted epitopes. Donor HLA type was relevant to the analysis, because carriage of CMV infection together with the matching HLA type was indicated by public TCR beta signatures.

The treatment or condition label of this sample denotes: in vitro stimulation with specific CMV peptide epitopes to enrich CMV-specific T cells. Results the study describes overall, beyond this receptor: In both this cohort and an independent cohort of several hundred donors, the cumulative frequency of public TCR beta family members distinguished carriers of CMV infection plus the relevant HLA type. The ex vivo response was dominated by HLA-C-restricted CMV-specific TCR beta clonotypes, which also provided the single most frequent clonotype in two of eight donors.

In this sample, this clonotype turned up a few times. This receptor's antigen is unknown. Base qualities are missing; no much larger clone stands one base away. Sequencing was carried out with an Illumina HiSeq 1500. In TCRdb, the public reads were trimmed at Q25 with fastp and aligned with MiXCR, with productive beta chains retained. Merged by CDR3 protein, the rows form single entries marked with the most common genes and DNA. Present in this sample are 570,000 or so distinct CDR3 sequences, over 35% of which were seen just once. Clones ranked in the top ten supply 48% of the sample. The clonotype originates from a human donor in good health (CMV status not recorded). Some clones in this sample may be carry-over from other donors' samples. This sample comprised cultured PBMCs, obtained from culture after CMV antigen stimulation.

The CDR3 reads CASSLDGGLSYEQYF. The bases read TGTGCCAGCAGCTTAGACGGGGGACTTTCTTACGAGCAGTACTTC. Recombination linked TRBV7-9 to TRBJ2-7; a tentative D match to TRBD2 spans 6 bases. CDR1 is given as SEHNR and CDR2 as FQNEAQ, both from the germline V gene (reference sequence). Including the terminal cysteine and phenylalanine, the CDR3 comprises 15 residues. Only the CDR3 portion is preserved as DNA: 45 bases, with reading frame beginning at the first base. Trimming takes 1 base from V and 4 bases from J, and the germline ends sit 14 bases apart. The entire variable domain, with the stretches around the CDR3 drawn from the reference TRBV7-9 and TRBJ2-7 proteins, is DTGVSQNPRHKITKRGQNVTFRCDPISEHNRLYWYRQTLGQGPEFLTYFQNEAQLEKSRLLSDRFSAERPKGSFSTLEIQRTEQGDSAMYLCASSLDGGLSYEQYFGPGTRLTVT.